A single sample gave rise to the 31 T cell receptor beta chains below, sequenced in a study of blood T cells in healthy people across ages. The authors ran a second PCR of 7 to 11 cycles using a sample-barcoded 5' primer and a J-beta primer mix. TCRdb recomputed calls from the 5' RACE reads with MiXCR, one row per CDR3 protein. The table has 700,000 to 800,000 distinct CDR3 sequences, around 46% seen once. The sequenced sample consisted of blood. The receptors were gathered from a woman aged 55-70 years in good health.

The V gene is TRBV20-1, the J gene TRBJ2-7; the match to TRBD1 covers 8 bases. Germline-derived CDR1 and CDR2 are DFQATT and SNEGSKA (reference sequence). The length of the CDR3 is 15 residues. The V segment lost 0 bases and the J segment 0 bases; nucleotides outside the gene matches: 4. The CDR3 DNA reads as TGCAGTGCTAGAGATGTGACAGGGGTCTCCTACGAGCAGTACTTC. Residues: CSARDVTGVSYEQYF.

This rearrangement joins TRBV29-1 to TRBJ2-4, with 7 bases matching TRBD1. Losses at the gene ends were 3 bases for V and 3 bases for J; bases not matched to a gene: 2. Germline assignment: CDR1 SQVTM and CDR2 ANQGSEA. This CDR3 region has 13 residues. CDR3 protein: CSVEGQIKNIQYF. The CDR3 DNA follows: TGCAGCGTTGAGGGACAGATCAAAAACATTCAGTACTTC.

This clonotype appeared a few times. The V gene is TRBV7-9, the J gene TRBJ2-2; 7 nucleotides line up with TRBD2. The CDR3 is 14 amino acids. J lost 2 bases, V lost 4 bases, and 1 base had no gene match. The V gene's germline CDR1 is SEHNR and CDR2 FQNEAQ (reference sequence). This CDR3 reads CASSSSGNTGELFF. In DNA, the CDR3 is TGTGCCAGCAGCTCTAGCGGAAACACCGGGGAGCTGTTTTTT.

This clonotype has only a few counts. The rearrangement links TRBV20-1 to TRBJ2-7; possibly TRBD1 for D (6 bases). This CDR3 is 13 amino acids long. The germline V gene encodes CDR1 DFQATT and CDR2 SNEGSKA (reference sequence). Between the trimmed V and J ends, which lost 4 bases and 2 bases, there was a span of 12 bases. The CDR3 nucleotides are TGCAGTGCTATCCAGGGGACCCCCTACGAGCAGTACTTC. This translates into CSAIQGTPYEQYF.

This chain uses TRBV5-1 with TRBJ2-5; 7 nucleotides align to TRBD2. Matching the DNA end better, TRBJ2-7 makes the J call doubtful. CDR1 is SGHRS, CDR2 YFSETQ, per germline. CDR3 size: 16 residues. Written as DNA, the CDR3 is TGCGCCAGCAGCTTGGGGGCTGGCGGGAGTGTCTACGAGCAGTACTTC. Protein sequence: CASSLGAGGSVYEQYF.

This clonotype was detected only a few times. The CDR3 sequence is CASSGSGPPYEQYF. The DNA of the CDR3 is TGTGCCAGCAGCGGTAGCGGGCCCCCCTACGAGCAGTACTTC. The chain combines TRBV7-2 with TRBJ2-7, with 7 bases matching TRBD2. CDR3 length: 14 amino acids. CDR1 and CDR2 from the germline V gene are SGHTA and FQGNSA. V lost 5 bases, J lost 2 bases, and 6 bases stayed unmatched. The full variable domain, rest sourced from reference TRBV7-2 and TRBJ2-7, is GAGVSQSPSNKVTEKGKDVELRCDPISGHTALYWYRQSLGQGLEFLIYFQGNSAPDKSGLPSDRFSAERTGGSVSTLTIQRTQQEDSAVYLCASSGSGPPYEQYFGPGTRLTVT.

This clonotype was found a few times. J is TRBJ1-1 and V is TRBV7-8; D perhaps matches TRBD1 (5 bases). The CDR3 runs 15 residues. V was cut by 2 bases and J by 1 base, with 11 bases left in between. Germline V gives CDR1 SGHVS, CDR2 FQNEAQ. CDR3 in DNA: TGTGCCAGCAGCTTAAAGGGACGGAGGAACACTGAAGCTTTCTTT. Protein product: CASSLKGRRNTEAFF. The variable domain in full, completed from reference TRBV7-8 and TRBJ1-1, reads GAGVSQSPRYKVAKRGQDVALRCDPISGHVSLFWYQQALGQGPEFLTYFQNEAQLDKSGLPSDRFFAERPEGSVSTLKIQRTQQEDSAVYLCASSLKGRRNTEAFFGQGTRLTVV.

Concerning this clonotype itself: A much larger clone differs by one base, so this may be a read error. The rearrangement links TRBV11-2 to TRBJ2-5; D is perhaps TRBD2 (6 bases). V lost 5 bases and J lost 11, with 21 bases in between. Germline CDR1 SGHAT, CDR2 FQNNGV. The CDR3 totals 14 residues. CDR3 protein: CASSRSGPYNEQYF. The CDR3 DNA reads as TGTGCCAGCAGCCGAAGCGGGCCTTACAATGAGCAGTACTTC. Full variable domain (rest looked up from reference TRBV11-2 and TRBJ2-5): EAGVAQSPRYKIIEKRQSVAFWCNPISGHATLYWYQQILGQGPKLLIQFQNNGVVDDSQLPKDRFSAERLKGVDSTLKIQPAKLEDSAVYLCASSRSGPYNEQYFGPGTRLLVL.

This clonotype was observed a handful of times. V is TRBV9 and J is TRBJ2-7; 11 bases agree with TRBD2. Germline-derived CDR1 and CDR2 are SGDLS and YYNGEE. This CDR3 is 15 amino acids long. With V trimmed by 4 bases and J by 1 base, 4 bases remained unmatched. CDR3 bases: TGTGCCAGCAGCCCTTCTAGCGGGAGGTCCTACGAGCAGTACTTC. It translates to CASSPSSGRSYEQYF.

The chain employs TRBV7-9 and TRBJ2-5, with no clear D. The DNA matches TRBJ2-7 better at its end, which makes the J call doubtful. Looked up from germline, CDR1 is SEHNR and CDR2 is FQNEAQ (reference sequence). The CDR3 runs 12 residues. The CDR3 nucleotides read TGTGCCAGCAAAGGGTCTACCTACGAGCAGTACTTC. This gives the protein CASKGSTYEQYF.

This clonotype turned up a few times. This chain links TRBV6-2 or TRBV6-3 with TRBJ2-1; TRBD2 might be the D (5 bases). Trimming cost V 1 base and J 9 bases, with 10 bases left between them. The V gene's germline CDR1 is MNHEY and CDR2 SVGEGT. This CDR3 spans 13 amino acids. CDR3 sequence reads: CASSYFGDREQFF. The CDR3 DNA is TGTGCCAGCAGTTACTTCGGGGATCGTGAGCAGTTCTTC.

This chain links TRBV20-1 with TRBJ2-4; 8 bases match TRBD2. Gene TRBJ2-7 matches the end of the DNA better, so the J call may be wrong. Looked up from germline, CDR1 is DFQATT and CDR2 is SNEGSKA (reference sequence). This CDR3 comprises 16 residues. In DNA, the CDR3 is TGCAGTGCTAGAGATTGGACAATAGCGGGGAGTTACGAGCAGTACTTC. Protein sequence: CSARDWTIAGSYEQYF.

The CDR3 nucleotides are TGCGCCAGCAGCCAAGAATTCCTAATCCAAGAGACCCAGTACTTC. Amino acids: CASSQEFLIQETQYF. This chain connects TRBV4-3 to TRBJ2-5, with D unresolved. This CDR3 contains 15 residues. Trimming shortened V by 0 bases and J by 1 base, and 9 bases separated the two germline ends. Germline V gene lookup returns CDR1 LGHNA and CDR2 YSLEER.

This sequence joins TRBV29-1 and TRBJ2-5; 9 nucleotides line up with TRBD2. The CDR3 is made up of 15 amino acids. V was clipped by 3 bases and J by 11 bases; unmatched bases: 16. The V gene's germline CDR1 is SQVTM and CDR2 ANQGSEA. CDR3 coding DNA: TGCAGCGTTGAGGCAGGGACTAGCAGGAGGGGAGAGCAGTACTTC. Protein sequence: CSVEAGTSRRGEQYF.

This clonotype occurred a few times. The gene calls are TRBV10-1 and TRBJ2-7; D is ambiguous. The germline CDR1 and CDR2 sequences are WNHNN and SYGVQD (reference sequence). Trimming left V 2 bases short and J 7 bases short, with 9 bases between. There are 12 residues in the CDR3. The CDR3 sequence: CASSENRNEQYF. In DNA form, the CDR3 reads TGCGCCAGCAGTGAGAATAGGAATGAGCAGTACTTC.

Remarks on this clonotype: One end of the junction does not line up with germline, which may come from a read error. V and J are TRBV12-3 or TRBV12-4 and TRBJ1-2; D perhaps matches TRBD1 (6 bases). The length of the CDR3 is 15 residues. The CDR3 region is CASKISDRTNNGYTF. The CDR3 DNA sequence: TGTGCCAGCAAGATATCTGACAGGACTAACAATGGCTACACCTTC.

The gene calls are TRBV27 and TRBJ2-7; 7 nucleotides align to TRBD1. This CDR3 is 15 amino acids long. The J segment lost 2 bases and the V segment lost 7 bases, leaving 11 bases of the junction unmatched. Germline V gene data show CDR1 as MNHEY and CDR2 as SMNVEV (reference sequence). The CDR3 bases are TGTGCCAGCAACCCCTTTGAGGGGGCTACCTACGAGCAGTACTTC. This sequence encodes CASNPFEGATYEQYF.

The gene calls are TRBV18 and TRBJ2-7; the D gene is possibly TRBD1 (6 bases). V lost 0 bases and J 0 bases, leaving 12 bases between the germline ends. The germline V gene encodes CDR1 KGHSH and CDR2 LQKENI. The CDR3 consists of 16 residues. Here the CDR3 reads CASSPPIRGSSYEQYF. The DNA for the CDR3 is TGTGCCAGCTCACCACCCATCAGGGGCTCCTCCTACGAGCAGTACTTC.

The chain employs TRBV12-3 or TRBV12-4 and TRBJ1-2; no firm D call. Trimming pared 1 base from V and 2 bases from J, leaving 5 bases between. The CDR3 length is 13 residues. The CDR3: CASSLGVNYGYTF. CDR3 bases: TGTGCCAGCAGTTTAGGCGTAAACTATGGCTACACCTTC.

This clonotype has a count of ten or more. CDR3 sequence (DNA): TGTGCCAGCAGCGGGCGGGAGGGCCTGTACAATGAGCAGTTCTTC. Its protein product is CASSGREGLYNEQFF. The gene calls are TRBV9 and TRBJ2-1; 9 bases match TRBD2. The trim removed 3 bases at V and 4 bases at J, leaving 5 bases unmatched. The CDR3 runs to 15 residues. Germline V CDR1 and CDR2: SGDLS, YYNGEE.

For this clonotype: The junction differs from germline at one of its ends, possibly a read error. The rearrangement uses TRBV20-1 and TRBJ2-1; 8 bases line up with TRBD2. Germline V lookup: CDR1 DFQATT, CDR2 SNEGSKA (reference sequence). The CDR3 covers 13 residues. CDR3 in amino acids: CNARDSGGTEQFF. In DNA form, the CDR3 reads TGCAATGCTAGAGACTCGGGAGGGACTGAGCAGTTCTTC.

CDR3 sequence (DNA): TGTGCCAGTAGTAGGGGGCTGAAAATGAACGACGAGCAGTACTTC. Encoded protein: CASSRGLKMNDEQYF. V and J are TRBV19 and TRBJ2-7, with D maybe TRBD1 (6 bases). Germline CDR1 is LNHDA and CDR2 is SQIVND (reference sequence). V shed 4 bases and J shed 5 bases, with 18 bases lying between them. The CDR3 covers 15 residues.

This clonotype was seen only a few times. This chain uses TRBV7-9 with TRBJ1-2; the D gene is possibly TRBD1 (6 bases). CDR1 is SEHNR, CDR2 FQNEAQ, per germline (reference sequence). The V gene lost 0 bases and the J gene lost 0 bases, with 11 bases spanning the gap. The length of the CDR3 is 16 residues. The CDR3: CASSLAPQGPNYGYTF. For the CDR3, the DNA is TGTGCCAGCAGCTTAGCCCCACAGGGCCCTAACTATGGCTACACCTTC.

Here the CDR3 DNA reads TGCGCCAGCAGCCCCTCAGACGGCAGAGTGAACACTGAAGCTTTCTTT. Translated: CASSPSDGRVNTEAFF. The genes are TRBV4-3 and TRBJ1-1; D not resolved. The length of the CDR3 is 16 residues. From germline, CDR1 is LGHNA and CDR2 YSLEER. Deletions cut 4 bases from V and 0 bases from J, with 15 bases between.

As concerns this clonotype: An end of the junction differs from the germline gene, which may be a read error. The rearrangement joins TRBV4-1 to TRBJ2-3; TRBD1 might be the D (5 bases). CDR3 length: 12 amino acids. CDR1 is MGHRA, CDR2 YSYEKL, per germline. CDR3 region: CVSSQGADTQYF. The CDR3 DNA reads as TGCGTCAGCAGCCAAGGGGCAGATACGCAGTATTTT.

The chain couples TRBV29-1 to TRBJ1-1; D gene ambiguous. The CDR3 length is 12 residues. In germline, CDR1 is SQVTM, CDR2 ANQGSEA. Trimming took 5 bases from V and 0 from J, leaving 7 bases between them. CDR3 in DNA: TGCAGCGTTCGTTGGGTGAACACTGAAGCTTTCTTT. This encodes CSVRWVNTEAFF. The whole variable domain, filled in from reference TRBV29-1 and TRBJ1-1, reads SAVISQKPSRDICQRGTSLTIQCQVDSQVTMMFWYRQQPGQSLTLIATANQGSEATYESGFVIDKFPISRPNLTFSTLTVSNMSPEDSSIYLCSVRWVNTEAFFGQGTRLTVV.

The chain combines TRBV6-5 with TRBJ1-6, with no clear D. Germline lookup yields CDR1 MNHEY and CDR2 SVGAGI. The CDR3 consists of 17 residues. The germline V and J ends were trimmed by 0 bases and 7 bases, with 16 bases remaining between them. The DNA of the CDR3 is TGTGCCAGCAGTTACTCGAGAGTTGCGTTGGGGAATTCACCCCTCCACTTT. Protein product: CASSYSRVALGNSPLHF.

The chain links TRBV7-9 to TRBJ2-7, with TRBD2 matching 10 bases. V lost 5 bases to trimming and J lost 3 bases; unmatched junction nucleotides: 10. The CDR3 runs 16 residues. CDR1 and CDR2 from the germline V gene are SEHNR and FQNEAQ (reference sequence). CDR3 loop: CASSVIIAGGNYEQYF. The CDR3 region has the DNA TGTGCCAGCAGCGTCATAATAGCGGGAGGTAACTACGAGCAGTACTTC. Full variable domain (outside the CDR3, taken from reference TRBV7-9 and TRBJ2-7): DTGVSQNPRHKITKRGQNVTFRCDPISEHNRLYWYRQTLGQGPEFLTYFQNEAQLEKSRLLSDRFSAERPKGSFSTLEIQRTEQGDSAMYLCASSVIIAGGNYEQYFGPGTRLTVT.

Concerning this clonotype: One base away lies a much larger clone, so this may be a sequencing read error. CDR3 nucleotides: TGTGCCAGCGGTTACGGCCTGACTAGCGGGAGGGCCGAGCAGTACTTC. Its translation is CASGYGLTSGRAEQYF. This chain connects TRBV6-6 to TRBJ2-7; 14 bases agree with TRBD2. Per the germline V gene, CDR1 is MNHNY and CDR2 is SVGAGI (reference sequence). The CDR3 is made up of 16 amino acids.

This chain links TRBV10-3 with TRBJ2-7; 8 bases match TRBD1. J gave up 3 bases and V 0 bases, and 7 bases lay outside the gene matches. The CDR3 runs to 16 residues. Germline assignment: CDR1 ENHRY and CDR2 SYGVKD. CDR3 in DNA: TGTGCCATCAGTGAGTCGACACAGGGGGGATACTACGAGCAGTACTTC. This sequence encodes CAISESTQGGYYEQYF.

V gene TRBV28 combines with J gene TRBJ2-2; D ambiguous. V lost 4 bases, J lost 6 bases, and 18 bases lay in between. The CDR3 runs to 16 residues. Germline assignment: CDR1 MDHEN and CDR2 SYDVKM. In nucleotides, the CDR3 is TGTGCCAGCAGTTCCCCCCCCAGCCAGATCGCCGGGGAGCTGTTTTTT. Amino acids: CASSSPPSQIAGELFF.